The 25 T cell receptor beta chains below all came from one sample that was sequenced in a study of blood T cell repertoires in COVID-19. The repertoire was sequenced with immunoSEQ multiplex PCR; TCRdb's copy has only in-frame clones and lacks some. The data hold fewer than 200,000 clones, with 70% to 80% observed a single time. The material sequenced was PBMCs or T cells enriched from blood (not recorded which). These receptors were collected from a woman aged 50 to 60 who had recovered from COVID-19.

This clone was detected many times. The chain is built from TRBV9 and TRBJ2-5; the D gene is possibly TRBD1 (6 bases). Germline CDR1 and CDR2: SGDLS and YYNGEE. This CDR3 has 15 residues. The germline V and J ends were trimmed by 0 bases and 5 bases, with 14 bases remaining between them. CDR3 region: CASSVGTVGPETQYF. The CDR3 nucleotides read TGTGCCAGCAGCGTAGGGACAGTCGGGCCCGAGACCCAGTACTTC.

This clone was counted once. V usage is TRBV19 and J usage is TRBJ2-7, with TRBD1 identical over 7 bases. With V trimmed by 5 bases and J by 4 bases, 8 bases remained unmatched. The CDR3 has 14 residues. CDR1 and CDR2 (germline): LNHDA, SQIVND (reference sequence). CDR3 nucleotide sequence: TGTGCCAGTAGTCGCGGACAGGAGCCTTACGAGCAGTACTTC. Translated, it gives CASSRGQEPYEQYF.

The rearrangement links TRBV19 to TRBJ2-1; 7 nucleotides line up with TRBD1. The CDR3 is 14 amino acids. Germline V gene lookup returns CDR1 LNHDA and CDR2 SQIVND (reference sequence). V dropped 7 bases and J dropped 10; count of bases not matched to a gene: 13. This chain's CDR3 is CASTSRQGTGEQFF. CDR3 nucleotides: TGTGCCAGTACCTCCCGACAGGGTACGGGGGAGCAGTTCTTC. The complete variable domain, with remaining parts taken from reference TRBV19 and TRBJ2-1, reads DGGITQSPKYLFRKEGQNVTLSCEQNLNHDAMYWYRQDPGQGLRLIYYSQIVNDFQKGDIAEGYSVSREKKESFPLTVTSAQKNPTAFYLCASTSRQGTGEQFFGPGTRLTVL.

The chain carries TRBV12-3 or TRBV12-4 and TRBJ2-7; D is uncertain. Trimming took 5 bases from V and 0 from J, leaving 8 bases between them. The CDR3 is 13 residues long. CDR3 in DNA: TGTGCCAGCAGTGCCCTGAGCTCCTACGAGCAGTACTTC. Amino acids: CASSALSSYEQYF.

The chain carries TRBV5-5 and TRBJ2-3; D is uncertain. V was clipped by 2 bases and J by 0 bases, with 7 bases between them. This CDR3 is 14 amino acids long. Germline V CDR1 and CDR2: SGHKS, YYEKEE (reference sequence). CDR3 loop: CASSFTTSTDTQYF. The CDR3 DNA reads TGTGCCAGCAGCTTTACCACTAGCACAGATACGCAGTATTTT.

The chain recombines TRBV2 with TRBJ2-1; weak D call: TRBD2 (5 bases). CDR1 and CDR2 from the germline V gene are SNHLY and FYNNEI. Deletions cut 3 bases from V and 6 bases from J, with 18 bases between. This CDR3 has 16 amino acids. CDR3 region: CASSDGRGRTANEQFF. CDR3 DNA sequence: TGTGCCAGCAGTGATGGGCGAGGGAGAACAGCCAATGAGCAGTTCTTC. The whole variable domain, remainder taken from reference TRBV2 and TRBJ2-1, is EPEVTQTPSHQVTQMGQEVILRCVPISNHLYFYWYRQILGQKVEFLVSFYNNEISEKSEIFDDQFSVERPDGSNFTLKIRSTKLEDSAMYFCASSDGRGRTANEQFFGPGTRLTVL.

In this sample, this clone turned up a few times. J is TRBJ2-5 and V is TRBV13, with unresolved D. CDR3 length: 14 amino acids. Germline CDR1 and CDR2: PRHDT and FYEKMQ (reference sequence). V was clipped by 1 base and J by 2 bases, with 8 bases between them. The CDR3 here is CASSLVTAQETQYF. CDR3 coding DNA: TGTGCCAGCAGCTTAGTCACAGCTCAAGAGACCCAGTACTTC.

This chain links TRBV7-9 with TRBJ2-1; D perhaps matches TRBD1 (6 bases). There are 12 residues in the CDR3. Germline lookup yields CDR1 SEHNR and CDR2 FQNEAQ (reference sequence). Between the trimmed V and J ends, which lost 3 bases and 15 bases, there was a span of 15 bases. The CDR3 sequence: CASSFDLGRGFF. The CDR3 coding sequence is TGTGCCAGCAGCTTCGATTTGGGCAGGGGGTTCTTC.

The V call is TRBV6-5, the J call TRBJ2-1; D is possibly TRBD1 (6 bases). Germline-derived CDR1 and CDR2 are MNHEY and SVGAGI. This CDR3 is 13 amino acids long. Trimming stripped 6 bases from V and 5 bases from J, with 11 bases between. The chain's CDR3 is CASRGQFNNEQFF. For the CDR3, the DNA is TGTGCCAGCAGAGGACAGTTCAACAATGAGCAGTTCTTC.

The chain joins TRBV24-1 to TRBJ2-1; D is ambiguous. The V end lost 9 bases, the J end lost 3 bases, and 20 bases lay between the germline ends. This CDR3 is 16 amino acids long. Per the germline V gene, CDR1 is KGHDR and CDR2 is SFDVKD. The CDR3 nucleotides read TGTGCCACCGCCGGATCGGGTCCCCTCCACTACAATGAGCAGTTCTTC. This codes for CATAGSGPLHYNEQFF.

This clone rates as medium-sized. The chain has TRBV27 and TRBJ2-1; the D gene is possibly TRBD2 (6 bases). The V gene's germline CDR1 is MNHEY and CDR2 SMNVEV (reference sequence). V was trimmed by 6 bases and J by 5 bases, leaving 20 bases between them. This CDR3 is 16 amino acids long. The CDR3 loop reads CASRRTTILANNEQFF. The CDR3 DNA reads as TGTGCCAGCAGGCGGACTACGATTCTTGCCAACAATGAGCAGTTCTTC.

This clone was detected a few times. The chain has TRBV2 and TRBJ1-2; D call uncertain. Germline CDR1 and CDR2: SNHLY and FYNNEI. This CDR3 is built from 13 residues. V shed 3 bases and J shed 5 bases, with 10 bases lying between them. Here the CDR3 DNA reads TGTGCCAGCAGTGAGAGGGAACAATATGGCTACACCTTC. This translates into CASSEREQYGYTF.

CDR3 coding DNA: TGTGCCAGCAGTTTCGGGGGGGTATTATACGAGCAGTACTTC. Its translation: CASSFGGVLYEQYF. The genes are TRBV28 and TRBJ2-7; 8 nucleotides agree with TRBD2. CDR3 length: 14 amino acids. Unmatched junction bases numbered 5, after V lost 3 bases and J lost 4 bases. Germline CDR1 MDHEN, CDR2 SYDVKM.

The V gene is TRBV28, the J gene TRBJ1-2; 7 nucleotides match TRBD1. Germline V gives CDR1 MDHEN, CDR2 SYDVKM. The CDR3 runs 14 residues. J lost 3 bases, V lost 5 bases, and 6 bases had no gene match. Here the CDR3 reads CASSHRGMDYGYTF. The CDR3 coding sequence is TGTGCCAGCAGTCACAGGGGTATGGACTATGGCTACACCTTC.

This clone has a handful of counts. The chain uses TRBV5-1 and TRBJ1-2; D is unclear. Germline V gene sequence: CDR1 SGHRS, CDR2 YFSETQ. The V gene lost 2 bases and the J gene lost 3 bases, with 11 bases spanning the gap. The CDR3 extends over 14 amino acids. For the CDR3, the DNA is TGCGCCAGCAGCTTAGCAGAGGAGTACTATGGCTACACCTTC. Its translation is CASSLAEEYYGYTF.

The chain employs TRBV5-4 and TRBJ1-1; D may be TRBD1 (5 bases). The V end lost 4 bases, the J end lost 1 base, and 8 bases lay between the germline ends. The CDR3 length is 13 residues. CDR1 is SGHNT, CDR2 YYREEE, per germline (reference sequence). The CDR3 protein is CASSQTENTEAFF. CDR3 DNA sequence: TGTGCCAGCAGCCAGACAGAGAACACTGAAGCTTTCTTT.

The CDR3 sequence is CSVDWTSENTEAFF. CDR3 DNA sequence: TGCAGCGTTGACTGGACATCAGAGAACACTGAAGCTTTCTTT. This chain joins TRBV29-1 and TRBJ1-1; D possibly corresponds to TRBD1 (5 bases). Germline assignment: CDR1 SQVTM and CDR2 ANQGSEA. CDR3 length equals 14 residues. V was pared by 3 bases and J by 1 base, with 12 bases between. Full variable domain (missing parts from reference TRBV29-1 and TRBJ1-1): SAVISQKPSRDICQRGTSLTIQCQVDSQVTMMFWYRQQPGQSLTLIATANQGSEATYESGFVIDKFPISRPNLTFSTLTVSNMSPEDSSIYLCSVDWTSENTEAFFGQGTRLTVV.

The chain uses TRBV5-4 and TRBJ2-7; D possibly corresponds to TRBD2 (6 bases). In germline, CDR1 is SGHNT, CDR2 YYREEE (reference sequence). Trimming removed 3 bases from V and 7 bases from J, with 17 bases in between. The CDR3 covers 14 residues. The CDR3 reads CASSSPTREGEQYF. The CDR3 DNA reads TGTGCCAGCAGCTCTCCGACTAGGGAAGGGGAGCAGTACTTC.

The J gene is TRBJ2-5, the V gene TRBV7-2, with 15 bases aligning to TRBD2. The CDR3 totals 19 residues. Germline V gene lookup returns CDR1 SGHTA and CDR2 FQGNSA. V shed 5 bases and J 1 base; nucleotides not matched to a gene: 11. CDR3 in amino acids: CASSPPRGTSGRLQETQYF. The CDR3 nucleotides read TGTGCCAGCAGCCCGCCCCGGGGGACTAGCGGGAGGCTCCAAGAGACCCAGTACTTC.

This chain uses TRBV5-1 with TRBJ2-5; 8 nucleotides agree with TRBD2. Losses at the gene ends were 0 bases for V and 2 bases for J; bases not matched to a gene: 15. This CDR3 has 19 residues. Germline CDR1 is SGHRS and CDR2 is YFSETQ. The CDR3 region is CASSLAPQAGVGLQETQYF. The CDR3 DNA follows: TGCGCCAGCAGCTTGGCACCCCAAGCGGGAGTGGGGCTGCAAGAGACCCAGTACTTC.

The rearrangement joins TRBV5-1 to TRBJ1-1, with 7 positions matching TRBD1. Germline trimming cut 5 bases from V and 4 bases from J; bases unmatched to any gene: 8. This CDR3 is built from 14 residues. Germline V CDR1 and CDR2: SGHRS, YFSETQ. CDR3 DNA sequence: TGCGCCAGCAGAAACAGGGGCTCGGGCACTGAAGCTTTCTTT. Translation: CASRNRGSGTEAFF.

J is TRBJ2-7 and V is TRBV5-6; 10 bases match TRBD2. The CDR3 sequence is 15 residues long. With V trimmed by 4 bases and J by 0 bases, 4 bases remained unmatched. Looked up from germline, CDR1 is SGHDT and CDR2 is YYEEEE. The CDR3 region is CASSTRTSGSYEQYF. In DNA form, the CDR3 reads TGTGCCAGCAGCACAAGGACTAGCGGCTCCTACGAGCAGTACTTC.

The chain couples TRBV28 to TRBJ2-1, with 7 bases lining up with TRBD2. Germline-derived CDR1 and CDR2 are MDHEN and SYDVKM. Germline trimming cut 3 bases from V and 6 bases from J; bases unmatched to any gene: 8. The CDR3 totals 15 residues. CDR3 residues: CASSFGGLAVNEQFF. CDR3 nucleotides: TGTGCCAGCAGTTTTGGAGGGCTAGCGGTCAATGAGCAGTTCTTC.

This chain links TRBV4-1 with TRBJ2-5, with a possible D match to TRBD2 (5 bases). Trimming removed 0 bases at V and 5 bases at J, with 13 bases between. The CDR3 consists of 15 residues. Germline lookup yields CDR1 MGHRA and CDR2 YSYEKL. This CDR3 is CASSQDLRERETQYF. The CDR3 DNA reads TGCGCCAGCAGCCAAGATCTGAGGGAGAGGGAGACCCAGTACTTC.

J is TRBJ1-2 and V is TRBV29-1; D unclear. Trimming removed 8 bases at V and 3 bases at J, with 13 bases between. This CDR3 contains 12 residues. Germline assignment: CDR1 SQVTM and CDR2 ANQGSEA. Written as DNA, the CDR3 is TGCAGCTCCCGGGGAACGCACTATGGCTACACCTTC. This translates into CSSRGTHYGYTF.